Each of the 11 T cell receptor beta chains below was sequenced from the same sample in a study of neoadjuvant anti-PD-1 for oral cavity cancer. Generated by immunoSEQ multiplex PCR, the TCRdb table keeps only in-frame clones and is missing some. The sample gives approximately 42,000 clones, about three quarters of which show up once; roughly 4.9% is in the top ten. Documented time point: after neoadjuvant nivolumab, at surgical resection. The material sequenced was PBMCs, taken after nivolumab (anti-PD-1) treatment. The receptor set was obtained from a person aged 35 to 85 with oral cavity squamous cell carcinoma.

CDR3 protein: CASSHSGTGAFF. The DNA for the CDR3 is TGTGCCAGCAGCCATTCCGGGACGGGAGCTTTCTTT. The chain joins TRBV7-2 to TRBJ1-1; a possible D gene is TRBD1 (5 bases). V lost 5 bases and J 10 bases, leaving 14 bases between the germline ends. This CDR3 contains 12 residues. Germline V gives CDR1 SGHTA, CDR2 FQGNSA.

The rearrangement links TRBV7-7 to TRBJ2-1; 11 nucleotides agree with TRBD1. The CDR3 covers 15 residues. Looked up from germline, CDR1 is SSHAT and CDR2 is FNYEAQ (reference sequence). V was pared by 5 bases and J by 9 bases, with 9 bases of the junction left unmatched. This chain's CDR3 is CASSPGTGGTGEQFF. The CDR3 nucleotides are TGTGCCAGCAGCCCCGGGACAGGGGGGACTGGTGAGCAGTTCTTC.

As to this clone: Other DNA sequences in this specimen translate into the identical CDR3. This chain connects TRBV14 to TRBJ1-2, with D possibly TRBD1 on 5 matching bases. Trimming left V 4 bases short and J 2 bases short, with 8 bases between. The CDR3 totals 13 residues. Germline-derived CDR1 and CDR2 are SGHDN and FVKESK. CDR3 coding DNA: TGTGCCAGCAGCCCGGGACGGAACTATGGCTACACCTTC. This codes for CASSPGRNYGYTF.

This sequence joins TRBV9 and TRBJ1-5; D is perhaps TRBD1 (5 bases). V gave up 3 bases and J gave up 3 bases, with 10 bases separating them. The CDR3 extends over 14 amino acids. CDR1 and CDR2 from the germline V gene are SGDLS and YYNGEE. CDR3 in amino acids: CASSEGWDNQPQHF. CDR3 bases: TGTGCCAGCAGCGAGGGGTGGGACAATCAGCCCCAGCATTTT.

The V call is TRBV25-1, the J call TRBJ2-7; 9 nucleotides align to TRBD1. There are 15 residues in the CDR3. V shed 3 bases, J shed 2 bases, and the junction held 5 bases outside the gene matches. Germline assignment: CDR1 MGHDK and CDR2 SYGVNS. The CDR3 protein is CASSDWTGAPYEQYF. CDR3 bases: TGTGCCAGCAGTGATTGGACAGGGGCCCCCTACGAGCAGTACTTC.

The rearrangement links TRBV5-5 to TRBJ1-2, with D maybe TRBD1 (5 bases). V lost 4 bases and J 2 bases, leaving 15 bases between the germline ends. Germline CDR1 is SGHKS and CDR2 is YYEKEE (reference sequence). The CDR3 is 15 residues long. CDR3 nucleotides: TGTGCCAGCAGCATACGGGACGGAGAAAACTATGGCTACACCTTC. This codes for CASSIRDGENYGYTF.

V and J are TRBV11-2 and TRBJ1-3; 7 bases are a match to TRBD1. The CDR3 is made up of 16 amino acids. Germline V lookup: CDR1 SGHAT, CDR2 FQNNGV. V shed 2 bases and J 4 bases; nucleotides not matched to a gene: 8. CDR3 amino acids: CASSLSTATGGNTIYF. The CDR3 DNA sequence: TGTGCCAGCAGCTTAAGTACCGCGACAGGGGGAAACACCATATATTTT. Looking up the rest from reference TRBV11-2 and TRBJ1-3 gives the full variable domain: EAGVAQSPRYKIIEKRQSVAFWCNPISGHATLYWYQQILGQGPKLLIQFQNNGVVDDSQLPKDRFSAERLKGVDSTLKIQPAKLEDSAVYLCASSLSTATGGNTIYFGEGSWLTVV.

This chain joins TRBV15 and TRBJ2-2; D unresolved. The V end was cut by 3 bases, the J end by 6 bases, with 8 bases between. The CDR3 is made up of 13 amino acids. In germline, CDR1 is LNHNV, CDR2 YYDKDF (reference sequence). The CDR3 sequence is CATSRNPAGELFF. As DNA, the CDR3 is TGTGCCACCAGCAGGAACCCCGCCGGGGAGCTGTTTTTT.

The chain combines TRBV5-1 with TRBJ2-7, with unresolved D. In germline, CDR1 is SGHRS, CDR2 YFSETQ. V lost 0 bases and J lost 7, with 14 bases in between. The CDR3 is 14 amino acids. CDR3 bases: TGCGCCAGCAGCTTGGCCCTAGGCACCCGGGAGCAGTACTTC. It specifies CASSLALGTREQYF. The full variable domain, rest sourced from reference TRBV5-1 and TRBJ2-7, is KAGVTQTPRYLIKTRGQQVTLSCSPISGHRSVSWYQQTPGQGLQFLFEYFSETQRNKGNFPGRFSGRQFSNSRSEMNVSTLELGDSALYLCASSLALGTREQYFGPGTRLTVT.

This chain connects TRBV18 to TRBJ1-1, with D maybe TRBD1 (6 bases). V lost 3 bases and J lost 1, with 9 bases in between. Germline V lookup: CDR1 KGHSH, CDR2 LQKENI. The CDR3 is 14 amino acids. CDR3 sequence: CASSPGQKNTEAFF. The CDR3 nucleotides read TGTGCCAGCTCACCTGGACAGAAGAACACTGAAGCTTTCTTT.

This sequence joins TRBV7-2 and TRBJ1-4; no definite D call. From germline, CDR1 is SGHTA and CDR2 FQGNSA. The CDR3 length is 15 residues. V gave up 1 base and J gave up 2 bases, with 8 bases separating them. The CDR3 DNA reads as TGTGCCAGCAGCTTAGGGGGATTGACTAATGAAAAACTGTTTTTT. Protein product: CASSLGGLTNEKLFF.